This TCR beta chain is drawn from a study of technical replicates of blood from a few donors. The table lists this clone with a few counts. Sequenced by immunoSEQ multiplex PCR; TCRdb stores in-frame clones only, minus some. The sample lists approximately 76,000 clones, 91% occurring once. Trimming at V came to 4 bases and at J to 11 bases, leaving 11 bases not matched to a gene. This CDR3 region has 14 residues. Germline CDR1 is LGHNA and CDR2 is YNFKEQ. The receptor comes from a human donor in good health. The sequenced sample consisted of T cells isolated from PBMCs. The V call is TRBV4-2, the J call TRBJ1-1, with 9 bases that match TRBD1. The CDR3 DNA reads as TGTGCCAGCAGCCCTGCGGACAGGGGAGATTTGGCTTTCTTT. Encoded protein: CASSPADRGDLAFF.